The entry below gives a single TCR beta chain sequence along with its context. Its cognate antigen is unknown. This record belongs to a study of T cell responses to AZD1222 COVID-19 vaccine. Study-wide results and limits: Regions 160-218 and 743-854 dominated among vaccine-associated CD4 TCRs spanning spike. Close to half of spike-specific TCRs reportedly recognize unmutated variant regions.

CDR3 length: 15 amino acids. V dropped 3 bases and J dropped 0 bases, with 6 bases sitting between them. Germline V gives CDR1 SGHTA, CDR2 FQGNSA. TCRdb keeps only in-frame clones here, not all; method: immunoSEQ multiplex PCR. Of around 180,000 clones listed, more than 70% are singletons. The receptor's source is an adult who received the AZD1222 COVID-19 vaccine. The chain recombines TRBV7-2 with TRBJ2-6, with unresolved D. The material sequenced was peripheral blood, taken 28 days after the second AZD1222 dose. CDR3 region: CASSFRHSGANVLTF. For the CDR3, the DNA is TGTGCCAGCAGCTTTCGCCACTCTGGGGCCAACGTCCTGACTTTC.